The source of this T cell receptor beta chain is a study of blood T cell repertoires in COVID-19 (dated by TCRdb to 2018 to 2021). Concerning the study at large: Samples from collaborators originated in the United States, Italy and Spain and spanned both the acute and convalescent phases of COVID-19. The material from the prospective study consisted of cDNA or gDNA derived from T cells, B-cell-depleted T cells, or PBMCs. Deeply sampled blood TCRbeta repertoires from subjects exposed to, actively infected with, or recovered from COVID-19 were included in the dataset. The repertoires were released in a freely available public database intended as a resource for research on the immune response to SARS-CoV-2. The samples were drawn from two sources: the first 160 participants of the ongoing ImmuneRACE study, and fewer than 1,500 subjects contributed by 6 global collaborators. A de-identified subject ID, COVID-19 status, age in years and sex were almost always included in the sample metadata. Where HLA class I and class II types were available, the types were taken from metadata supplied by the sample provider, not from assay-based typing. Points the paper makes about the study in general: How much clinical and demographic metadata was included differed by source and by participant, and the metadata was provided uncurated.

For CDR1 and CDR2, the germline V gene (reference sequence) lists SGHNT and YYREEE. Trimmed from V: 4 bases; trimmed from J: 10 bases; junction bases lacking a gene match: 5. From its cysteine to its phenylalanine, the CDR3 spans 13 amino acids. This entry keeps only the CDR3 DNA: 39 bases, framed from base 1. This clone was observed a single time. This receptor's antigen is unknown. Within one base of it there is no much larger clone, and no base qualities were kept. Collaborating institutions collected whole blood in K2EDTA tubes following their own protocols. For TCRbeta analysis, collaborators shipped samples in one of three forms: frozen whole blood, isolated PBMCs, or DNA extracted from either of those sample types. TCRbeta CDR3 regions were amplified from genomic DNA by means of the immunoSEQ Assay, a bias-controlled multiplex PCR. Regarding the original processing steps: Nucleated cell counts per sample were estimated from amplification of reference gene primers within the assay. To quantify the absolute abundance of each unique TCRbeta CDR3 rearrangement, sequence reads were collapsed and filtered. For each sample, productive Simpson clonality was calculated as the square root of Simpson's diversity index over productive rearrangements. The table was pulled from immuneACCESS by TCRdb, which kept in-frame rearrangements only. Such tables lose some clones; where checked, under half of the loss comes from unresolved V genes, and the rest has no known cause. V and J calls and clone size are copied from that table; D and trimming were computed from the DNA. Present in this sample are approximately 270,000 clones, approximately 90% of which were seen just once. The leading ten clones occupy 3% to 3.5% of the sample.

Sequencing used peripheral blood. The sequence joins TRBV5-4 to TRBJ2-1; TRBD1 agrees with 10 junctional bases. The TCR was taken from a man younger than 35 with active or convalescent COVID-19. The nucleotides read TGTGCCAGCAGCCCGGGACAGGGGAGCGAGCAGTTCTTC. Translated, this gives CASSPGQGSEQFF.